The following is a T cell receptor beta chain sequence with its context. The germline V gene encodes CDR1 MNHEY and CDR2 SMNVEV (reference sequence). V lost 3 bases to trimming and J lost 4 bases, with 15 bases between them. The CDR3 is made up of 15 amino acids. The data originate from a study of CD8+ T cells in alopecia areata. Study-wide background: Twice a day, 5 to 10 mg of oral tofacitinib was administered to treated patients. The protocol delivered tofacitinib for 6 to 18 months, then withdrew it for 6 months.

Reverse transcription of extracted RNA yielded cDNA, which provided the sequencing template. TCRdb's table, derived via immunoSEQ multiplex PCR, lists solely in-frame clones and lacks some. The table has some 180,000 clones, about 51% seen once. Stated treatment: oral pan-JAK inhibitor, 5-10 mg twice daily. Samples from alopecia areata patients were lesional scalp punch biopsies and peripheral blood. Sequenced material: CD8+ T cells sorted from blood, taken at approximately week 52, from a patient treated with tofacitinib. The chain recombines TRBV27 with TRBJ2-5; maybe TRBD2 (6 bases). The sequence came from a human donor with alopecia areata. The CDR3 region has the DNA TGTGCCAGCAGTTTGGGGGGAGGATCTTTAGAGACCCAGTACTTC. Its translation is CASSLGGGSLETQYF.